This TCR beta chain was recorded in a study of T cell responses to AZD1222 COVID-19 vaccine. Some clones are missing from TCRdb's copy, which holds only in-frame ones; the method was immunoSEQ multiplex PCR. Seen here are 95,000 to 150,000 clones, around 93% observed once, and the top ten hold 13% to 15%. Germline CDR1 and CDR2: SGHAT and FQNNGV. CDR3 length equals 15 residues. Between the trimmed V and J ends, which lost 5 bases and 2 bases, there was a span of 15 bases. Sequencing was performed on peripheral blood, taken on day 0 of AZD1222 vaccination. The gene calls are TRBV11-2 and TRBJ1-1, with D possibly being TRBD1 (6 bases). The receptor was isolated from an adult in good health. The CDR3 spells CASSTTTGSNTEAFF. Here the CDR3 DNA reads TGTGCCAGCAGCACGACGACAGGTTCTAACACTGAAGCTTTCTTT.